Detailed here is one TCR beta chain. The sample is drawn from a study of blood T cell repertoires in COVID-19. The CDR3 covers 18 residues. V lost 4 bases and J lost 2; bases outside the gene matches: 8. In germline, CDR1 is LGHNA, CDR2 YNFKEQ. This table comes from immunoSEQ multiplex PCR, and its TCRdb copy is limited to in-frame clones, with some not included. This repertoire shows approximately 100,000 clones, 70% to 90% found once; its top ten account for roughly 3%. This receptor was obtained from a man between 45 and 60 years old in a cohort sampled during active COVID-19. The sequenced sample consisted of peripheral blood. V is TRBV4-2 and J is TRBJ2-6; TRBD1 matches 10 bases. The CDR3 DNA follows: TGTGCCAGCAGCCCAGCGGGACAGGGGAGGGCTGGGGCCAACGTCCTGACTTTC. Amino acids: CASSPAGQGRAGANVLTF.